A single sample gave rise to the 28 T cell receptor beta chains below, sequenced in a study of control samples from healthy donors and cancer patients. Repertoires were generated with immunoSEQ multiplex PCR, while TCRdb's copy carries only in-frame clones and drops some. The sample has 100,000 to 150,000 clones, nearly 90% seen once. Material for sequencing was PBMCs. The receptors were gathered from a man aged 50 to 60 with head and neck cancer.

The chain has TRBV6-5 and TRBJ2-5; 8 nucleotides align to TRBD1. Losses at the gene ends were 7 bases for V and 6 bases for J; bases not matched to a gene: 4. The CDR3 is 12 amino acids. The germline V gene encodes CDR1 MNHEY and CDR2 SVGAGI. CDR3 amino acids: CASMRQGKTQYF. CDR3 nucleotides: TGTGCCAGCATGCGACAGGGGAAGACCCAGTACTTC.

The chain recombines TRBV18 with TRBJ1-6, with unresolved D. Trimming left V 6 bases short and J 8 bases short, with 8 bases between. In germline, CDR1 is KGHSH, CDR2 LQKENI. The CDR3 has 12 residues. The CDR3 here is CASSPGDSPLHF. The CDR3 coding sequence is TGTGCCAGCTCCCCAGGAGATTCACCCCTCCACTTT.

The rearrangement links TRBV7-9 to TRBJ2-7; no reliable D call. The germline V gene has CDR1 SEHNR and CDR2 FQNEAQ (reference sequence). Trimming cost V 1 base and J 7 bases, with 14 bases left between them. The CDR3 has 14 residues. The CDR3: CASSLVLRDEEQYF. CDR3 sequence (DNA): TGTGCCAGCAGCTTAGTACTCCGTGACGAAGAGCAGTACTTC. The full variable domain, with the rest looked up from reference TRBV7-9 and TRBJ2-7, is DTGVSQNPRHKITKRGQNVTFRCDPISEHNRLYWYRQTLGQGPEFLTYFQNEAQLEKSRLLSDRFSAERPKGSFSTLEIQRTEQGDSAMYLCASSLVLRDEEQYFGPGTRLTVT.

V is TRBV2 and J is TRBJ2-7, with no clear D. Germline V gene data show CDR1 as SNHLY and CDR2 as FYNNEI. The V gene lost 3 bases and the J gene lost 2 bases, with 8 bases spanning the gap. The CDR3 consists of 13 residues. CDR3 DNA sequence: TGTGCCAGCAGTGAGTGGCCCGCCTACGAGCAGTACTTC. It encodes CASSEWPAYEQYF.

This rearrangement joins TRBV6-5 to TRBJ2-2; tentative D call: TRBD1 (6 bases). CDR1 and CDR2 from the germline V gene are MNHEY and SVGAGI. V lost 0 bases and J 0 bases, leaving 8 bases between the germline ends. The CDR3 spans 16 residues. CDR3: CASSYSNRANTGELFF. The CDR3 DNA reads TGTGCCAGCAGTTACTCGAACAGGGCGAACACCGGGGAGCTGTTTTTT.

The chain joins TRBV6-5 to TRBJ2-3; 8 positions agree with TRBD2. The V gene's germline CDR1 is MNHEY and CDR2 SVGAGI. Unmatched junction bases numbered 9, after V lost 4 bases and J lost 6 bases. This CDR3 is 15 amino acids long. CDR3 amino acids: CASSSWLGGVDTQYF. Here the CDR3 DNA reads TGTGCCAGCAGTTCGTGGCTCGGGGGGGTGGATACGCAGTATTTT.

V gene TRBV11-3 combines with J gene TRBJ2-2; D is ambiguous. CDR1 is SGHNT, CDR2 YENEEA, per germline. Deletions cut 4 bases from V and 3 bases from J, with 9 bases between. CDR3 length: 14 residues. The CDR3 spells CASSSNPYTGELFF. The CDR3 DNA is TGTGCCAGCAGCTCCAACCCATACACCGGGGAGCTGTTTTTT.

The chain carries TRBV6-6 and TRBJ1-5; possibly TRBD1 for D (5 bases). V was shortened by 8 bases and J by 2 bases, with 16 bases between the two germline ends. The CDR3 is 15 residues long. Germline CDR1 and CDR2: MNHNY and SVGAGI (reference sequence). The CDR3 region has the DNA TGTGCCAGCGGTCACAGGATCGGGGGCAATCAGCCCCAGCATTTT. This encodes CASGHRIGGNQPQHF.

This chain uses TRBV11-2 with TRBJ2-7, with 7 bases identical to TRBD1. With 1 base clipped from V and 3 bases from J, the junction kept 6 bases outside the gene matches. Per germline, CDR1 SGHAT and CDR2 FQNNGV. The CDR3 sequence is 15 residues long. The CDR3 DNA is TGTGCCAGCAGCTTAGTGGGGACAGCACTCTACGAGCAGTACTTC. This encodes CASSLVGTALYEQYF.

The chain links TRBV3-1 (or the pseudogene TRBV3-2) to TRBJ1-6; the D is unclear. The V end lost 1 base, the J end lost 7 bases, and 5 bases lay between the germline ends. From germline, CDR1 is LGHDT and CDR2 YNNKEL (reference sequence). The CDR3 sequence is 13 residues long. The CDR3 is CASSQVGNSPLHF. The CDR3 DNA reads as TGTGCCAGCAGCCAAGTGGGAAATTCACCCCTCCACTTT.

The rearrangement uses TRBV4-2 and TRBJ1-6, with a possible D match to TRBD1 (5 bases). Looked up from germline, CDR1 is LGHNA and CDR2 is YNFKEQ. The V end was cut by 3 bases, the J end by 7 bases, with 16 bases between. The CDR3 is made up of 16 amino acids. The CDR3 nucleotides are TGTGCCAGCAGCCACCAGGGAGTCGCTGGCAATTCACCCCTCCACTTT. Amino acid sequence: CASSHQGVAGNSPLHF.

The chain has TRBV7-6 and TRBJ2-5, with 9 bases fitting TRBD2. The CDR3 is made up of 15 amino acids. In germline, CDR1 is SGHVS, CDR2 FNYEAQ. V was pared by 4 bases and J by 7 bases, with 10 bases of the junction left unmatched. CDR3 bases: TGTGCCAGCAGCTCAGATGGCGGGGGGGCGGCGACCCAGTACTTC. It yields the protein CASSSDGGGAATQYF. The full variable domain, with the rest looked up from reference TRBV7-6 and TRBJ2-5, is GAGVSQSPRYKVTKRGQDVALRCDPISGHVSLYWYRQALGQGPEFLTYFNYEAQQDKSGLPNDRFSAERPEGSISTLTIQRTEQRDSAMYRCASSSDGGGAATQYFGPGTRLLVL.

The chain is built from TRBV19 and TRBJ2-7, with D possibly being TRBD1 (6 bases). CDR1 is LNHDA and CDR2 is SQIVND in the germline V gene (reference sequence). CDR3 size: 15 residues. V was clipped by 6 bases and J by 0 bases, with 15 bases between them. CDR3 residues: CASRLGHADSYEQYF. The CDR3 DNA reads as TGTGCCAGTAGACTGGGACACGCCGACTCCTACGAGCAGTACTTC.

As DNA, the CDR3 is TGTGCCAGCAGTGAATCCTCCCCGGGGTACACTGAAGCTTTCTTT. Translating gives CASSESSPGYTEAFF. V usage is TRBV25-1 and J usage is TRBJ1-1; D call uncertain. Germline V gene lookup returns CDR1 MGHDK and CDR2 SYGVNS. This CDR3 is built from 15 residues. Trimming stripped 1 base from V and 3 bases from J, with 12 bases between.

The chain has TRBV11-3 and TRBJ2-1, with 8 bases that match TRBD1. CDR1 is SGHNT and CDR2 is YENEEA in the germline V gene. The CDR3 is 15 residues long. The V gene end was trimmed by 2 bases and the J gene end by 3 bases; junction bases not matched to a gene: 3. The CDR3 here is CASSLTGTGYNEQFF. DNA of the CDR3: TGTGCCAGCAGCTTAACTGGGACAGGCTACAATGAGCAGTTCTTC.

V is TRBV2 and J is TRBJ2-4; 11 bases align to TRBD2. The length of the CDR3 is 17 residues. J gave up 0 bases and V 4 bases, and 5 bases lay outside the gene matches. Looked up from germline, CDR1 is SNHLY and CDR2 is FYNNEI. CDR3 sequence reads: CASSAPSGGQAKNIQYF. DNA of the CDR3: TGTGCCAGCAGTGCCCCTAGCGGGGGGCAAGCCAAAAACATTCAGTACTTC.

The rearrangement uses TRBV24-1 and TRBJ1-2, with 7 bases fitting TRBD1. The CDR3 has 14 residues. Germline V gene sequence: CDR1 KGHDR, CDR2 SFDVKD. V trimming: 3 bases; J trimming: 8 bases; junction bases outside the gene matches: 8. CDR3 region: CATSDPGQVEGYTF. Here the CDR3 DNA reads TGTGCCACCAGTGATCCCGGACAGGTTGAAGGCTACACCTTC.

In its sample, this clone was seen once. The chain uses TRBV19 and TRBJ1-5, with 9 positions matching TRBD1. Unmatched junction bases numbered 2, after V lost 3 bases and J lost 5 bases. CDR3 length equals 14 residues. The V gene's germline CDR1 is LNHDA and CDR2 SQIVND (reference sequence). Written as DNA, the CDR3 is TGTGCCAGTAGTATCGGGACAGGGCATCAGCCCCAGCATTTT. Its translation: CASSIGTGHQPQHF.

This rearrangement joins TRBV6-5 to TRBJ1-5, with D possibly matching TRBD1 (5 bases). Trimming removed 6 bases from V and 6 bases from J, with 18 bases in between. The germline gives CDR1 MNHEY, CDR2 SVGAGI. The CDR3 has 15 residues. The CDR3 nucleotides are TGTGCCAGCAGACCTCTAGGGGACTCTCGTCAGCCCCAGCATTTT. This encodes CASRPLGDSRQPQHF.

The rearrangement joins TRBV5-1 to TRBJ2-5, with 8 nucleotides matching TRBD2. V dropped 3 bases and J dropped 4; count of bases not matched to a gene: 8. The CDR3 has 15 residues. Germline CDR1 reads SGHRS; CDR2 reads YFSETQ. CDR3: CASSSQSGSGETQYF. CDR3 sequence (DNA): TGCGCCAGCAGCTCGCAGAGCGGGAGCGGAGAGACCCAGTACTTC. Complete variable domain (other parts from reference TRBV5-1 and TRBJ2-5): KAGVTQTPRYLIKTRGQQVTLSCSPISGHRSVSWYQQTPGQGLQFLFEYFSETQRNKGNFPGRFSGRQFSNSRSEMNVSTLELGDSALYLCASSSQSGSGETQYFGPGTRLLVL.

The chain recombines TRBV29-1 with TRBJ2-3, with 13 nucleotides matching TRBD2. Unmatched junction bases numbered 14, after V lost 5 bases and J lost 15 bases. In germline, CDR1 is SQVTM, CDR2 ANQGSEA. CDR3 length: 14 amino acids. The CDR3 spells CSVPAAATSGGQYF. The CDR3 bases are TGCAGCGTTCCGGCCGCCGCGACTAGCGGGGGGCAATATTTT.

The chain carries TRBV7-2 and TRBJ2-1; no definite D call. The length of the CDR3 is 14 residues. Germline V gene data show CDR1 as SGHTA and CDR2 as FQGNSA. The V end lost 1 base, the J end lost 5 bases, and 9 bases lay between the germline ends. The CDR3 nucleotides read TGTGCCAGCAGCTTAGACATACTTAACAATGAGCAGTTCTTC. It specifies CASSLDILNNEQFF.

This chain links TRBV3-1 (or the pseudogene TRBV3-2) with TRBJ2-3, with D unresolved. V was pared by 1 base and J by 2 bases, with 7 bases between. CDR1 and CDR2 from the germline V gene are LGHDT and YNNKEL (reference sequence). This CDR3 is 14 amino acids long. The CDR3 nucleotides read TGTGCCAGCAGCCAAGCTCGTTACACAGATACGCAGTATTTT. This gives the protein CASSQARYTDTQYF.

The chain recombines TRBV12-3 or TRBV12-4 with TRBJ2-7; D ambiguous. Trimming removed 3 bases from V and 2 bases from J, with 5 bases in between. This CDR3 has 12 residues. The CDR3 reads CASSLAAYEQYF. For the CDR3, the DNA is TGTGCCAGCAGTTTGGCGGCCTACGAGCAGTACTTC.

The CDR3 region is CASSTGSSSATNEKLFF. The CDR3 DNA sequence: TGTGCCAGCAGCACAGGATCAAGCAGTGCAACTAATGAAAAACTGTTTTTT. The chain is built from TRBV28 and TRBJ1-4; perhaps TRBD1 as D (5 bases). The CDR3 is made up of 17 amino acids. CDR1 and CDR2 (germline): MDHEN, SYDVKM. Trimming pared 6 bases from V and 0 bases from J, leaving 17 bases between.

J is TRBJ1-2 and V is TRBV6-5; possible D gene TRBD1, 5 bases. Trimming pared 6 bases from V and 0 bases from J, leaving 8 bases between. The CDR3 loop spans 13 amino acids. CDR1 and CDR2 from the germline V gene are MNHEY and SVGAGI. The DNA of the CDR3 is TGTGCCAGCAGGGCGACAGCTAACTATGGCTACACCTTC. Protein sequence: CASRATANYGYTF.

The rearrangement links TRBV28 to TRBJ1-5; possibly TRBD1 for D (5 bases). The V end was cut by 7 bases, the J end by 0 bases, with 31 bases between. The germline gives CDR1 MDHEN, CDR2 SYDVKM. The CDR3 has 21 residues. The CDR3 sequence is CASTPQGGLLWDLYSNQPQHF. The CDR3 DNA is TGTGCCAGCACCCCTCAAGGTGGGCTTTTATGGGACCTCTATAGCAATCAGCCCCAGCATTTT.

The rearrangement joins TRBV11-3 to TRBJ1-6; no clear D. Germline V lookup: CDR1 SGHNT, CDR2 YENEEA. The CDR3 totals 13 residues. V was shortened by 0 bases and J by 7 bases, with 4 bases between the two germline ends. The CDR3: CASSLESNSPLHF. In nucleotides, the CDR3 is TGTGCCAGCAGCTTAGAGAGCAATTCACCCCTCCACTTT. The complete variable domain, with remaining parts taken from reference TRBV11-3 and TRBJ1-6, reads EAGVVQSPRYKIIEKKQPVAFWCNPISGHNTLYWYLQNLGQGPELLIRYENEEAVDDSQLPKDRFSAERLKGVDSTLKIQPAELGDSAVYLCASSLESNSPLHFGNGTRLTVT.